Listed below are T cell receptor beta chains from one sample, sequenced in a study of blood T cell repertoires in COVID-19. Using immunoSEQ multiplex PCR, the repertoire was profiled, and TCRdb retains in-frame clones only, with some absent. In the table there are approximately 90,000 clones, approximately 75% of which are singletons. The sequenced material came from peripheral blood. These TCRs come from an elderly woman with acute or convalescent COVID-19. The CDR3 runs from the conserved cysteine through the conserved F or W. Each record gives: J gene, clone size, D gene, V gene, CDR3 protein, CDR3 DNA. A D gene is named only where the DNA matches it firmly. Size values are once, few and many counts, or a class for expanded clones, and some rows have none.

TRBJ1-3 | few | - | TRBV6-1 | CASSETLSGSGNTIYF | TGTGCCAGCAGTGAAACTCTCTCCGGGTCTGGAAACACCATATATTTT
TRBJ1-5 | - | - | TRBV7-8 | CASSWGGTPNQPQHF | TGTGCCAGCAGCTGGGGGGGGACACCAAATCAGCCCCAGCATTTT
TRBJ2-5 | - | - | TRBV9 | CASSVEGGDYQETQYF | TGTGCCAGCAGCGTAGAAGGGGGGGACTACCAAGAGACCCAGTACTTC
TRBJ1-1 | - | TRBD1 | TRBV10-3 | CAISERQGMNTEAFF | TGTGCCATCAGTGAGAGACAGGGGATGAACACTGAAGCTTTCTTT
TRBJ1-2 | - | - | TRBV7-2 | CASSLIGQGSGGYTF | TGTGCCAGCAGCTTAATCGGCCAGGGCTCGGGTGGCTACACCTTC
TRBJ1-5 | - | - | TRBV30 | CAWNARVPEPQHF | TGTGCCTGGAATGCCAGGGTGCCGGAGCCCCAGCATTTT
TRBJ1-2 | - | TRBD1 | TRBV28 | CASSSGQGTNYGYTF | TGTGCCAGCAGTTCAGGACAGGGAACCAACTATGGCTACACCTTC
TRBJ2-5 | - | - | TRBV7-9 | CASSSDWTVQETQYF | TGTGCCAGCAGCTCCGACTGGACAGTGCAAGAGACCCAGTACTTC
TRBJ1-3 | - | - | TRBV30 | CACGLAGRLLGNTIYF | TGTGCCTGCGGGTTGGCGGGACGGCTTCTGGGAAACACCATATATTTT
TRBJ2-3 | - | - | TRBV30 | CAWSRRGSTDTQYF | TGTGCCTGGAGTAGGAGGGGAAGCACAGATACGCAGTATTTT
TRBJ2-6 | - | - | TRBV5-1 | CASSPPSGANVLTF | TGCGCCAGCAGCCCTCCCTCTGGGGCCAACGTCCTGACTTTC
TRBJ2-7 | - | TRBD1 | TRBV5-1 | CASSLKGTGGWTYEQYF | TGCGCCAGCAGCTTAAAAGGGACAGGTGGGTGGACCTACGAGCAGTACTTC
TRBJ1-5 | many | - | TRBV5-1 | CASSSQQGGQPQHF | TGCGCCAGCAGCTCGCAGCAGGGAGGGCAGCCCCAGCATTTT
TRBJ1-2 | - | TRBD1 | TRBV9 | CASSLTGTGIGYTF | TGTGCCAGCAGCTTAACCGGGACAGGGATTGGCTACACCTTC
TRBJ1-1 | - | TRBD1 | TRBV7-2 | CASTWDRGYGTEAFF | TGTGCCAGCACCTGGGACAGGGGATACGGAACTGAAGCTTTCTTT
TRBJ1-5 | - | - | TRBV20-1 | CSASGTHQPQHF | TGCAGTGCTAGTGGGACACATCAGCCCCAGCATTTT
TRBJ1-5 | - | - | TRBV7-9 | CASSLGAYENQPQHF | TGTGCCAGCAGCTTAGGCGCTTACGAGAATCAGCCCCAGCATTTT
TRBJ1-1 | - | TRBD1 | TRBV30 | CAWAYAYWDRYMNTEAFF | TGTGCCTGGGCCTACGCGTATTGGGACAGATACATGAACACTGAAGCTTTCTTT
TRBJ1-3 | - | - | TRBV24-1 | CATSDSRVSGNTIYF | TGTGCCACCAGTGATTCCAGGGTTTCTGGAAACACCATATATTTT
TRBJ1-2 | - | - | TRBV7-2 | CASSLDPGTLSGGYTF | TGTGCCAGCAGCCTGGATCCCGGGACGCTCAGCGGGGGCTACACCTTC
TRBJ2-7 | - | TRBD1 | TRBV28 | CASSPQGASSYEQYF | TGTGCCAGCAGCCCGCAGGGGGCCAGTTCCTACGAGCAGTACTTC
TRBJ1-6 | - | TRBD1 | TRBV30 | CAWETGGNSPLHF | TGTGCCTGGGAGACAGGGGGCAATTCACCCCTCCACTTT
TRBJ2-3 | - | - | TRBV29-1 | CSVAGRTDTQYF | TGCAGCGTTGCAGGTAGGACAGATACGCAGTATTTT
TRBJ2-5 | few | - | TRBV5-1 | CASAMEEGGGRYF | TGCGCCAGCGCGATGGAGGAGGGCGGGGGCCGATACTTC
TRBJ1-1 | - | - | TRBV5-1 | CASSLAPDNPTAFF | TGCGCCAGCAGCTTGGCCCCCGACAACCCTACAGCTTTCTTT
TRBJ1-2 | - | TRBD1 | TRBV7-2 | CASSLVPGGEGYTF | TGTGCCAGCAGCTTAGTACCAGGGGGAGAAGGCTACACCTTC
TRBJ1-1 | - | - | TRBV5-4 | CASSLSLTANTEAFF | TGTGCCAGCAGCTTGAGTCTTACAGCGAACACTGAAGCTTTCTTT
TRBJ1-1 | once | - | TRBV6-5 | CASSYFSGVDTEAFF | TGTGCCAGCAGTTACTTTTCAGGGGTGGACACTGAAGCTTTCTTT
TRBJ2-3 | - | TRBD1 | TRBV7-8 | CASSRTRDREYF | TGTGCCAGCAGCCGAACCCGGGACAGGGAGTATTTT
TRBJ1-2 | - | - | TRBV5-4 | CASSWPRGNYGYTF | TGTGCCAGCAGCTGGCCCCGGGGGAACTATGGCTACACCTTC
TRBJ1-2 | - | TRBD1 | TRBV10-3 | CAISGGNYGYTF | TGTGCCATCTCAGGGGGGAACTATGGCTACACCTTC
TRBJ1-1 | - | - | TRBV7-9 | CASSPPRRVSGTEAFF | TGTGCCAGCAGCCCACCAAGGCGGGTAAGTGGCACTGAAGCTTTCTTT
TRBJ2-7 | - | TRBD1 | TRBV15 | CATSRRDRDFSEQYF | TGTGCCACCAGCCGCCGGGACAGGGATTTTTCCGAGCAGTACTTC
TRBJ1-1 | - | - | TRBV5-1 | CASSAGQMNTEAFF | TGCGCCAGCAGCGCCGGACAGATGAACACTGAAGCTTTCTTT
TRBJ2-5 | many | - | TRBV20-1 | CSAMRGETQYF | TGCAGTGCCATGAGAGGGGAGACCCAGTACTTC